The T cell receptor (beta chain) described here comes from a study of blood T cell repertoires in COVID-19. Study-wide context: Nucleic acid was either cDNA or gDNA, and it came from T cells, B-cell-depleted T cells, or PBMCs.

There are 14 residues in the CDR3. Germline loops: CDR1 SSHAT, CDR2 FNYEAQ (reference sequence). As to this clone: At one boundary the junction diverges from the germline segment, which might be a read error.

Original methodology: Reference gene primer amplification gave estimated nucleated cell counts. Sequenced by immunoSEQ multiplex PCR; TCRdb stores in-frame clones only, minus some. For V, J and clone size, that table is used; D and trimming come from the DNA. Altogether 310,000 or so clones are present, roughly 90% being singletons, with the ten largest covering about 2.2%. Sequencing was done on a sample of peripheral blood. The receptor was isolated from a woman aged 45-65 years who had recovered from COVID-19. The V gene is TRBV7-7, the J gene TRBJ2-1; D gene unclear. The CDR3 DNA sequence: TGTGCTAGCAGCTTAAGTCCTACGAGAGGCGAGCAGTTCTTC. Amino acid sequence: CASSLSPTRGEQFF.